Below, 8 T cell receptor beta chains from the same sample are listed, as sequenced in a study of T and B cells in COVID-19 patients. Multiplex PCR with BIOMED2 TRB-A/B primer pools amplified TRB rearrangements. TCRdb re-analysed the multiplex PCR reads in MiXCR, keeping a single row per CDR3 protein. The sample includes 20,000 to 25,000 distinct CDR3 sequences, under 30% of them seen just once. TRB was amplified from about 250-500 ng of blood genomic DNA. Material for sequencing was blood. Source of these receptors: a human donor who had recovered from COVID-19.

This clonotype was detected a few times. Here the CDR3 reads CASSQGQSDTQYF. CDR3 nucleotide sequence: TGTGCCAGCAGCCAGGGACAGTCAGATACGCAGTATTTT. This sequence joins TRBV5-4 and TRBJ2-3, with 7 bases matching TRBD1. The CDR3 has 13 amino acids. After removal of 4 bases from V and 4 bases from J, the junction contained 3 bases not matched to a gene. CDR1 is SGHNT, CDR2 YYREEE, per germline (reference sequence).

This clonotype came up a few times. This chain joins TRBV5-1 and TRBJ2-3; TRBD2 aligns across 13 bases. V was clipped by 4 bases and J by 2 bases; unmatched bases: 1. Germline assignment: CDR1 SGHRS and CDR2 YFSETQ. CDR3 size: 15 residues. Written as DNA, the CDR3 is TGCGCCAGCAGCGGACTAGCGGGGGCCACAGATACGCAGTATTTT. Encoded protein: CASSGLAGATDTQYF.

The rearrangement links TRBV10-3 to TRBJ2-5; 10 bases are a match to TRBD2. The CDR3 covers 16 residues. CDR1 and CDR2 (germline): ENHRY, SYGVKD. With 3 bases clipped from V and 5 bases from J, the junction kept 9 bases outside the gene matches. CDR3 region: CAISDPLAGAGETQYF. The DNA for the CDR3 is TGTGCCATCAGTGATCCTCTAGCGGGAGCTGGGGAGACCCAGTACTTC.

The J gene is TRBJ1-3, the V gene TRBV12-3 or TRBV12-4; 8 bases are shared with TRBD1. V gave up 5 bases and J gave up 0 bases; unmatched junction bases: 6. The CDR3 totals 16 residues. CDR3 DNA: TGTGCCAGCAGTGGGGGGACAGGAGGCTCTGGAAACACCATATATTTT. Amino acid sequence: CASSGGTGGSGNTIYF.

The chain carries TRBV6-1 and TRBJ1-6, with unresolved D. This CDR3 contains 13 residues. Germline V gene sequence: CDR1 MNHNS, CDR2 SASEGT. V gave up 7 bases and J gave up 8 bases, with 12 bases separating them. CDR3 amino acids: CASKRGEDSPLHF. As DNA, the CDR3 is TGTGCCAGCAAGCGGGGAGAAGATTCACCCCTCCACTTT.

V gene TRBV5-1 combines with J gene TRBJ2-3; 10 bases line up with TRBD1. V was clipped by 6 bases and J by 6 bases; unmatched bases: 7. Germline assignment: CDR1 SGHRS and CDR2 YFSETQ. This CDR3 region has 14 residues. The CDR3 protein is CASKGTGVADTQYF. The DNA for the CDR3 is TGCGCCAGCAAGGGGACAGGGGTTGCCGATACGCAGTATTTT. Drawing the rest from reference TRBV5-1 and TRBJ2-3, the complete variable domain is KAGVTQTPRYLIKTRGQQVTLSCSPISGHRSVSWYQQTPGQGLQFLFEYFSETQRNKGNFPGRFSGRQFSNSRSEMNVSTLELGDSALYLCASKGTGVADTQYFGPGTRLTVL.

In its sample, this clonotype ranks as medium-sized. The rearrangement links TRBV6-5 to TRBJ2-3; 16 nucleotides agree with TRBD2. The CDR3 contains 21 residues. With V trimmed by 0 bases and J by 0 bases, 9 bases remained unmatched. Looked up from germline, CDR1 is MNHEY and CDR2 is SVGAGI. Written as DNA, the CDR3 is TGTGCCAGCAGTTACTCTGTCCCGGGACTAGCGGGGGGGGGTAGCACAGATACGCAGTATTTT. Translation gives CASSYSVPGLAGGGSTDTQYF.

This clonotype was recorded a few times. V is TRBV5-6 and J is TRBJ1-5; TRBD1 matches at 7 bases. The CDR3 totals 14 residues. Germline CDR1 is SGHDT and CDR2 is YYEEEE. Trimming at V came to 4 bases and at J to 6 bases, leaving 7 bases not matched to a gene. As DNA, the CDR3 is TGTGCCAGCAGCGGGACAGTCGGGGGTCAGCCCCAGCATTTT. Protein: CASSGTVGGQPQHF.